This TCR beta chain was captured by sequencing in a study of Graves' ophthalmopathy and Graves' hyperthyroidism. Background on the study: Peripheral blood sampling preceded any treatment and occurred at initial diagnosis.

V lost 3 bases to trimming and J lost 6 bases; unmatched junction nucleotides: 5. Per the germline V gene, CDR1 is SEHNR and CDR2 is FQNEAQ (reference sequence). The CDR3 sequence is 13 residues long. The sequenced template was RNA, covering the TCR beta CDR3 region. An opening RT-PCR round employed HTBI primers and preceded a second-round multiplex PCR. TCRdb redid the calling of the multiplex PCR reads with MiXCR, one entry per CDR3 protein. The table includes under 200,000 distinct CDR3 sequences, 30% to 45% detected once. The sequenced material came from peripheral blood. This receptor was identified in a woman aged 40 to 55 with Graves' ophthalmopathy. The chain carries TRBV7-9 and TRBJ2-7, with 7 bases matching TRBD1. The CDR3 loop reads CASSLTGSAEQYF. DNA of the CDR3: TGTGCCAGCAGCTTGACAGGGAGTGCCGAGCAGTACTTC.